The clone carrying this T cell receptor (beta chain) was detected a few times. Its target is not known. Staining for CD45RO/CCR7/CD25/CD127/CD95/CD27 allowed sorting of CD4+ naive, central memory, regulatory and stem cell-like memory cells. Sequencing targeted expressed TCRB transcripts, as all isolated RNA had been reverse transcribed. The method was immunoSEQ multiplex PCR; TCRdb's version includes in-frame clones alone and lacks a portion of them. The sample includes about half a million clones, approximately 30% of them seen just once. This record belongs to a study of beta chain features in type 1 diabetes. CDR3 length: 14 residues. The junction had 2 bases not matched to a gene; V was cut back by 5 bases and J by 0 bases. Germline V gene sequence: CDR1 SGHDT, CDR2 YYEEEE. Study conclusions and caveats: There were fewer insertions and more deletions at the VDJ junctions of type 1 diabetes patients. The question left open here concerned HLA type influencing TCRB rearrangement.

Sequencing was performed on naive CD4+ T cells from blood. The rearrangement links TRBV5-6 to TRBJ2-4, with TRBD1 matching over 7 bases. The clonotype comes from a man in his late teens or twenties in good health. CDR3: CASRRQGAKNIQYF. The CDR3 DNA reads as TGTGCCAGCAGGAGACAGGGAGCCAAAAACATTCAGTACTTC.